This TCR beta chain was profiled in a study of cytomegalovirus exposure and HLA in healthy donors. This clone has just one count. The target antigen is unknown. Germline V CDR1 and CDR2: MNHEY, SVGAGI. The CDR3 spans 13 residues. V was clipped by 7 bases and J by 8 bases; unmatched bases: 7. TCRdb's table, derived via immunoSEQ multiplex PCR, lists solely in-frame clones and lacks some. This table holds roughly 120,000 clones, 88% found once. Study conclusions and caveats: One later analysis, an examination of the approximately 130 validation repertoires, found that first-cohort TCR clusters tended to co-occur in them. Altogether, 150 or so TCR beta chains were recorded as cytomegalovirus-associated. Testing in vitro showed a few CMV-associated chains specific for CMV antigens.

Sequencing used PBMCs. The V gene is TRBV6-5, the J gene TRBJ2-3, with 9 positions matching TRBD2. The TCR was taken from a man aged 18 to 30 in good health and CMV-seronegative. CDR3 in DNA: TGTGCCAGCAAAGCGGGGGGTCGGGGTACGCAGTATTTT. This gives the protein CASKAGGRGTQYF.